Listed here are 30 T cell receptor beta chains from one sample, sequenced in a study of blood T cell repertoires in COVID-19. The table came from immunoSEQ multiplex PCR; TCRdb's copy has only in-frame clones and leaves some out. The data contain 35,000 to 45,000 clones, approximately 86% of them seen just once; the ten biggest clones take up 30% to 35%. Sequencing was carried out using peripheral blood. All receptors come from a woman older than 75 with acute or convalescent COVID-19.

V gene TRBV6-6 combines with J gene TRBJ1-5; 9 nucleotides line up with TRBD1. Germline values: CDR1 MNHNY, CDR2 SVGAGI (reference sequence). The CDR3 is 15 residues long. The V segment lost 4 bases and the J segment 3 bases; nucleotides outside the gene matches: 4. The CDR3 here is CASSWTGDPNQPQHF. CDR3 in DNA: TGTGCCAGCAGTTGGACAGGGGATCCCAATCAGCCCCAGCATTTT.

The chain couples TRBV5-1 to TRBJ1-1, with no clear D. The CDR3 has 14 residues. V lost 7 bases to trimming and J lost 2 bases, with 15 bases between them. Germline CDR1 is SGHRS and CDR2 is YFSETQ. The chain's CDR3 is CASGMDWVNTEAFF. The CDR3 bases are TGCGCCAGCGGAATGGACTGGGTTAACACTGAAGCTTTCTTT.

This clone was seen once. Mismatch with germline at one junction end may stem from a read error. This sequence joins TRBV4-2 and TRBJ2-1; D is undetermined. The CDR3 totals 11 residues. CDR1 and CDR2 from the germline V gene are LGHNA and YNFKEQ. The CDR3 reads CASSSDNEQFF. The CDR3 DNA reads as TGTGCCAGCAGCTCCGACAATGAGCAGTTCTTC.

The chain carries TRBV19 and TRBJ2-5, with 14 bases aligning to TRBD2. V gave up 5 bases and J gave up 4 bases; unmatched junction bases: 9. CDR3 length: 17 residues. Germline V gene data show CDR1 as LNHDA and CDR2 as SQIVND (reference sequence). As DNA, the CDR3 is TGTGCCAGTAGTGCCCCGGGACTAGCGGGAGTAGGAGAGACCCAGTACTTC. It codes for CASSAPGLAGVGETQYF.

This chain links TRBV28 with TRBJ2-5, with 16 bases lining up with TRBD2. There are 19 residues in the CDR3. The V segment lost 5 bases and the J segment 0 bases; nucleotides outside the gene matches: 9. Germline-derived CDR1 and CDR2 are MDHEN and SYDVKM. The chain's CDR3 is CASSLLRGLAGGDQETQYF. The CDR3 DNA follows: TGTGCCAGCAGTCTCCTAAGGGGACTAGCGGGAGGGGACCAAGAGACCCAGTACTTC.

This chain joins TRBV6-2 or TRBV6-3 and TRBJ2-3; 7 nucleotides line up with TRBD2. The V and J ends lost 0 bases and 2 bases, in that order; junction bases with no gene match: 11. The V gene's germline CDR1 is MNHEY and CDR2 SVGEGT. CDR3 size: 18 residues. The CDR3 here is CASSYSAFGGGYTDTQYF. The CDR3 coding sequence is TGTGCCAGCAGTTACTCCGCCTTTGGGGGAGGGTACACAGATACGCAGTATTTT.

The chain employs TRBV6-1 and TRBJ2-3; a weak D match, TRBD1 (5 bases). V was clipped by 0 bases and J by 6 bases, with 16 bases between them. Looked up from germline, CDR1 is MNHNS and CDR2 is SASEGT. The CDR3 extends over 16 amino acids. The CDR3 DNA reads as TGTGCCAGCAGTGAAGCGTACCCAGGGCGGTCGGATACGCAGTATTTT. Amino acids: CASSEAYPGRSDTQYF.

CDR3 coding DNA: TGCGCCAGCAGTGAATGGACTAGCGGGAGTGGTGAGCAGTTCTTC. This codes for CASSEWTSGSGEQFF. The chain links TRBV10-2 to TRBJ2-1; TRBD2 matches 13 bases. CDR1 and CDR2 from the germline V gene are WSHSY and SAAADI. This CDR3 has 15 amino acids. Trimming removed 3 bases from V and 9 bases from J; junction bases left unmatched: 5.

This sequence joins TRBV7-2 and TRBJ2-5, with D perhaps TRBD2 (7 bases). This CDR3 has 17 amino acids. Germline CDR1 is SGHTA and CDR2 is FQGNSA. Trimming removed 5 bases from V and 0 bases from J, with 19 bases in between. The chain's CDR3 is CASSPLGGAMYQETQYF. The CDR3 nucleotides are TGTGCCAGCAGCCCCTTGGGGGGGGCGATGTACCAAGAGACCCAGTACTTC.

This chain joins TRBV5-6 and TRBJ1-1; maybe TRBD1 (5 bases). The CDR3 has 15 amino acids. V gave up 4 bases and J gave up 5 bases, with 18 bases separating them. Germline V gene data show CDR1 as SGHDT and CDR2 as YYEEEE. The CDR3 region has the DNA TGTGCCAGCAGCCCCACAGGACGTGATCAGACTGAAGCTTTCTTT. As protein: CASSPTGRDQTEAFF.

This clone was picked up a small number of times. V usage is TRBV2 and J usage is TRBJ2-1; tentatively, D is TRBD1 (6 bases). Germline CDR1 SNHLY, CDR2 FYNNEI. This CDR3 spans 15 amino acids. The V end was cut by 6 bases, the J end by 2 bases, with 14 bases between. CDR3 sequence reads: CASRQQGHAYNEQFF. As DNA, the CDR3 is TGTGCCAGCAGACAACAGGGTCACGCCTACAATGAGCAGTTCTTC.

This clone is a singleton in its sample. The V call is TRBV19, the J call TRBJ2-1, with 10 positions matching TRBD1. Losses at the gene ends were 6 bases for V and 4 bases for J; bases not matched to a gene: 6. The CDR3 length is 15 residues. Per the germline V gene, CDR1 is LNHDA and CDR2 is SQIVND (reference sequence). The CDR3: CASSRDRGPYNEQFF. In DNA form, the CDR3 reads TGTGCCAGTAGCCGTGACAGGGGGCCGTACAATGAGCAGTTCTTC.

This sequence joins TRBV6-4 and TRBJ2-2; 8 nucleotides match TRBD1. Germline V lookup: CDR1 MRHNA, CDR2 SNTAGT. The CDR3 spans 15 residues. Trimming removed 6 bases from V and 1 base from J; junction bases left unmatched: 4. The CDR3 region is CASRPGGRNTGELFF. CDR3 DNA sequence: TGTGCCAGCAGGCCAGGGGGCCGGAACACCGGGGAGCTGTTTTTT.

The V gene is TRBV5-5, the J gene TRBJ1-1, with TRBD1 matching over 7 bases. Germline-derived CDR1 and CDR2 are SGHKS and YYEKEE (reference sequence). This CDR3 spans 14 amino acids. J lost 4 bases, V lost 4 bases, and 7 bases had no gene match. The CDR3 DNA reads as TGTGCCAGCAGCAAGCCAGCAGGGGGCACTGAAGCTTTCTTT. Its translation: CASSKPAGGTEAFF. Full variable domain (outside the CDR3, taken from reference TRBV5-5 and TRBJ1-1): DAGVTQSPTHLIKTRGQQVTLRCSPISGHKSVSWYQQVLGQGPQFIFQYYEKEERGRGNFPDRFSARQFPNYSSELNVNALLLGDSALYLCASSKPAGGTEAFFGQGTRLTVV.

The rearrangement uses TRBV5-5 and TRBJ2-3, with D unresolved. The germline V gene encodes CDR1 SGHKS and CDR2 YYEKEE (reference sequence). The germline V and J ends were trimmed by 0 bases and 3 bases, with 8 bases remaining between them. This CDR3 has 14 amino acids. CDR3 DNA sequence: TGTGCCAGCAGCTTGGACTGGTTGACAGATACGCAGTATTTT. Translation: CASSLDWLTDTQYF.

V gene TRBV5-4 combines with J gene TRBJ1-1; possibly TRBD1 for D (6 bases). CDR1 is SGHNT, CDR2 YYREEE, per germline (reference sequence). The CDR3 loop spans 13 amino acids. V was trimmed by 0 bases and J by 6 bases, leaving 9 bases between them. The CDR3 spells CASSLVGAPEAFF. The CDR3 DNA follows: TGTGCCAGCAGCTTGGTGGGGGCTCCTGAAGCTTTCTTT.

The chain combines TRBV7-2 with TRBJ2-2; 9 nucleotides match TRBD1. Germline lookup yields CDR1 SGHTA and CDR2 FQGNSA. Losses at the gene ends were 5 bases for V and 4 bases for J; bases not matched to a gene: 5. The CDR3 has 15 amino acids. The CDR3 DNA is TGTGCCAGCAGCCCTACAGGGGGCCTCACCGGGGAGCTGTTTTTT. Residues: CASSPTGGLTGELFF.

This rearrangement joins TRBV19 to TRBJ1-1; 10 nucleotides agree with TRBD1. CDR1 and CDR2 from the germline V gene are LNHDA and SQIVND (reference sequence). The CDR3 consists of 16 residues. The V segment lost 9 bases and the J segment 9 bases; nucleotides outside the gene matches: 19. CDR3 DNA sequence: TGTGCCAGCTCTCATCAGACAGGGGGCGCTAGTCAGCAAGCTTTCTTT. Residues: CASSHQTGGASQQAFF.

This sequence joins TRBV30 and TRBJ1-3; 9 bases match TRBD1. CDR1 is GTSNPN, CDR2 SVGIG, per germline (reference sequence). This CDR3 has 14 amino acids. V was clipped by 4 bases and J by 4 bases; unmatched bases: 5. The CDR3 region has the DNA TGTGCCTGGACTACCGGGACAGGGGGAAACACCATATATTTT. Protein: CAWTTGTGGNTIYF. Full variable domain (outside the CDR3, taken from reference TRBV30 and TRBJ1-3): SQTIHQWPATLVQPVGSPLSLECTVEGTSNPNLYWYRQAAGRGLQLLFYSVGIGQISSEVPQNLSASRPQDRQFILSSKKLLLSDSGFYLCAWTTGTGGNTIYFGEGSWLTVV.

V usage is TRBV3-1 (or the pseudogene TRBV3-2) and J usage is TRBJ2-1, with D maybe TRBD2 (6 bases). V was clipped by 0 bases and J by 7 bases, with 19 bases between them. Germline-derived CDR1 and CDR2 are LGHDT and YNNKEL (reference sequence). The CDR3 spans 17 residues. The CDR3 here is CASSQDGREVLWNEQFF. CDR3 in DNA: TGTGCCAGCAGCCAAGATGGGCGGGAAGTTTTGTGGAATGAGCAGTTCTTC.

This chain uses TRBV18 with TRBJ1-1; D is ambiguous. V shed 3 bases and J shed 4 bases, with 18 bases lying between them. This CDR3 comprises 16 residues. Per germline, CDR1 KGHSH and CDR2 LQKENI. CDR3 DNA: TGTGCCAGCTCACCCAACCCCCCGGGATCGGGCACTGAAGCTTTCTTT. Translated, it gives CASSPNPPGSGTEAFF.

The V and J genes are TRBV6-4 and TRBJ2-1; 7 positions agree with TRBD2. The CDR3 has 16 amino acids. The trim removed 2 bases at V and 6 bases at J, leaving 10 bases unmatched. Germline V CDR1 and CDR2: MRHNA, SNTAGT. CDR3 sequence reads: CASSDRSRTSTNEQFF. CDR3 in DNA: TGTGCCAGCAGTGACCGCTCTAGGACTAGTACCAATGAGCAGTTCTTC.

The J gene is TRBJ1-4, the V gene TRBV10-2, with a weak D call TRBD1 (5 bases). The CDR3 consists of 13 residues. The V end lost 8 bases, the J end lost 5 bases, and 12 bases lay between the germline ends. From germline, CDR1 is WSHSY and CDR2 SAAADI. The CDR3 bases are TGCGCCAGCGGGAAACGGGGGAATGAAAAACTGTTTTTT. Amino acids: CASGKRGNEKLFF.

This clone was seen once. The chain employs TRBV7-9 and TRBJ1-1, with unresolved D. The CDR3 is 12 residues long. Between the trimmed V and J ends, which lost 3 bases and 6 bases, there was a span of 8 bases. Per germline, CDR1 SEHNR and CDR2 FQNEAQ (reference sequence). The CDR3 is CASSFEQPEAFF. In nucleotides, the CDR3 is TGTGCCAGCAGCTTCGAACAGCCTGAAGCTTTCTTT.

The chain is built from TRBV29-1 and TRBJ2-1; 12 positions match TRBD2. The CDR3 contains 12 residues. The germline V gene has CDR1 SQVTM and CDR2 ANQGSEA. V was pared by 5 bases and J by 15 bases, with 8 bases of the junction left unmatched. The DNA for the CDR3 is TGCAGCGTTCGTCTAGCGGGAGGGCCGCCGTTCTTC. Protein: CSVRLAGGPPFF.

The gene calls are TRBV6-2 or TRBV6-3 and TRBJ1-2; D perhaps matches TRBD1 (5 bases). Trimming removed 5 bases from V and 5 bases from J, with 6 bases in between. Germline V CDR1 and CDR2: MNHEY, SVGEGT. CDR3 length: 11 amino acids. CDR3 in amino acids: CASSRQYGYTF. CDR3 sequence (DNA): TGTGCCAGCAGTCGACAGTATGGCTACACCTTC.

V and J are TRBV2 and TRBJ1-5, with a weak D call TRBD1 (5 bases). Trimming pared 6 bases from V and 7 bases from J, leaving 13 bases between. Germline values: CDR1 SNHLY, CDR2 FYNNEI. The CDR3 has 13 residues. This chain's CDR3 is CASRNGAGQPQHF. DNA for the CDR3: TGTGCCAGCAGGAACGGGGCGGGACAGCCCCAGCATTTT.

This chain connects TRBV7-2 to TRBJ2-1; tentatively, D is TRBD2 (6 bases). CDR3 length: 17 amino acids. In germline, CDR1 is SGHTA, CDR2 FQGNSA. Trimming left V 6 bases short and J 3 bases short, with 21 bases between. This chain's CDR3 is CASRVPEPGTLYNEQFF. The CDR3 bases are TGTGCCAGCAGAGTGCCAGAACCGGGGACTCTCTACAATGAGCAGTTCTTC.

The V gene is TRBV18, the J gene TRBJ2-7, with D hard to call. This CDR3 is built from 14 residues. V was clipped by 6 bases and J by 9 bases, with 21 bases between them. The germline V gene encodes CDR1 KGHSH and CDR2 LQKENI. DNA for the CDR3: TGTGCCAGCTCGCAGAGCGACGGCGGCTTAGGGCAGTACTTC. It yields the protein CASSQSDGGLGQYF.

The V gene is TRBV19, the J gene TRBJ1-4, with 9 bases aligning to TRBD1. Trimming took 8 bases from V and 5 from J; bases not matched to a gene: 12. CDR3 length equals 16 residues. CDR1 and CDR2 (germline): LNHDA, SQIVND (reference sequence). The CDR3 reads CASATILQGANEKLFF. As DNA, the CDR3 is TGTGCCAGTGCCACGATCCTACAGGGGGCAAATGAAAAACTGTTTTTT. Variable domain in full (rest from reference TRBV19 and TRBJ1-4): DGGITQSPKYLFRKEGQNVTLSCEQNLNHDAMYWYRQDPGQGLRLIYYSQIVNDFQKGDIAEGYSVSREKKESFPLTVTSAQKNPTAFYLCASATILQGANEKLFFGSGTQLSVL.